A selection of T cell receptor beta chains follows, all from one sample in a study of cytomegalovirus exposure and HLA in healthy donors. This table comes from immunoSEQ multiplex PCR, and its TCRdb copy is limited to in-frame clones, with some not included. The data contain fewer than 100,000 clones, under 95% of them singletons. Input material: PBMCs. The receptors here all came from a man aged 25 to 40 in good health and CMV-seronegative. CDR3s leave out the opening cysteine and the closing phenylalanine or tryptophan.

CDR3 protein: AWSRGLAGLSDTGELF
V gene: TRBV30

CDR3 protein: ASSQGSPGLDTQY
V gene: TRBV11-2

CDR3 protein: AWTGQTGNTIY
V gene: TRBV30

CDR3 protein: ASSLPGESKNIQY
V gene: TRBV5-6

CDR3 protein: ASSRPLGGGVEQY
V gene: TRBV6-1

CDR3 protein: ASSLEGGTEAF
V gene: TRBV5-1

CDR3 protein: ATRGLAGRKDTQY
V gene: TRBV11-2

CDR3 protein: ASSLGGGQGRNEQF
V gene: TRBV7-2

CDR3 protein: ASSYHPRDEQF
V gene: TRBV27

CDR3 protein: ASSPATGRSSPLH
V gene: TRBV27

CDR3 protein: ASSWPGGEQY
V gene: TRBV27

CDR3 protein: ASSEEGGNT
V gene: TRBV6-1

CDR3 protein: ASSEALGLISEQY
V gene: TRBV6-1

CDR3 protein: ASSIGGVQPQH
V gene: TRBV10-2

CDR3 protein: ASSQAQGRETQY
V gene: TRBV11-2

CDR3 protein: ATSRPYSGELF
V gene: TRBV15

CDR3 protein: ASIGDNEQF
V gene: TRBV19

CDR3 protein: SVERGDRDWETQY
V gene: TRBV29-1

CDR3 protein: ASRSGTALEGAF
V gene: TRBV28

CDR3 protein: ASSFFGSGGYTGELF
V gene: TRBV7-9

CDR3 protein: ASSLLAGSGEQY
V gene: TRBV5-1

CDR3 protein: ASSLLGAVNTEAF
V gene: TRBV5-5

CDR3 protein: ASSIDQMEQVWDNQPQH
V gene: TRBV19

CDR3 protein: AISATGGGDNEQF
V gene: TRBV10-3